This TCR beta chain was found in a study of cytomegalovirus exposure and HLA in healthy donors. For the study at large: The 90 to 150 validation repertoires used the same platform as the roughly 700 first-cohort repertoires (as reported by a later analysis).

General study results and limits: A few chains linked to CMV were shown in vitro to be specific for CMV antigens. Among TCR beta chains, those listed as cytomegalovirus-associated numbered over 150.

Details on this clone: The antigen is unknown.

Germline loops: CDR1 SQVTM, CDR2 ANQGSEA. The V end lost 3 bases, the J end lost 4 bases, and 12 bases lay between the germline ends. CDR3 length: 13 residues. The method was immunoSEQ multiplex PCR; TCRdb's version includes in-frame clones alone and lacks a portion of them. The table records 200,000 to 300,000 clones, approximately 83% of them present only once. The origin of this receptor is a woman aged 25 to 45 in good health and CMV-seropositive. The gene calls are TRBV29-1 and TRBJ1-1; TRBD1 is a possible D gene (5 bases). What was sequenced was PBMCs. The CDR3 here is CSVDFGGGTEAFF. CDR3 coding DNA: TGCAGCGTTGACTTCGGGGGGGGCACTGAAGCTTTCTTT.